This TCR beta chain was obtained from a study of glioma-infiltrating T cells. Study-wide results and limits: Tissue-blood divergence was below expectation in non-neoplastic patients, above in gliomas. Very few CDR3 sequences were shared between tissue and blood.

Using RNA template, CDR3s of TCR alpha and beta were amplified with iRepertoire arm-PCR. Tissue mRNA or PBMC total RNA, roughly 85-450 ng, went into one-step reverse transcription and amplification. TCRdb reprocessed the multiplex PCR reads via MiXCR and lists one record per CDR3 protein. The sample includes about 99,000 distinct CDR3 sequences, roughly 30% seen only once; the top ten take approximately 43%. This clonotype was seen a handful of times. Its antigen remains unidentified. The CDR3 extends over 14 amino acids. Per the germline V gene, CDR1 is ENHRY and CDR2 is SYGVKD. The V end lost 3 bases, the J end lost 7 bases, and 10 bases lay between the germline ends.

The clonotype was recovered from a human donor with low-grade glioma or glioblastoma, undergoing nonglioma brain surgery, or in good health (not recorded which). The chain couples TRBV10-3 to TRBJ1-6, with D perhaps TRBD1 (5 bases). Sequenced sample: glioma tissue, nonneoplastic brain tissue, or PBMCs (not recorded which). CDR3 protein: CAISERDQNSPLHF. The CDR3 coding sequence is TGTGCCATCAGTGAAAGGGACCAAAATTCACCCCTCCACTTT.